The rows below give T cell receptor beta chains drawn from one sample of a study of blood T cell repertoires in COVID-19. Profiled with immunoSEQ multiplex PCR; TCRdb holds only in-frame clones, not every one. The repertoire holds fewer than 250,000 clones, with just under 90% as singletons. Sequencing was done on a sample of PBMCs or T cells enriched from blood (not recorded which). The receptors were gathered from a man between 45 and 60 years old who had been exposed to COVID-19. Each CDR3 is given with its conserved first and last residue. The order of the fields is clone size, V gene, J gene, CDR3 protein. Only some rows state a clone size, as once, few, many or a class for expanded clones.

.	TRBV10-3	TRBJ2-3	CAITHGLAGGDTQYF
.	TRBV15	TRBJ1-2	CATSRPQSSNYGYTF
.	TRBV28	TRBJ1-6	CASTRVDNSPLHF
.	TRBV4-2	TRBJ1-2	CASSQDYWTGSGYTF
.	TRBV5-1	TRBJ1-1	CASSWGPWENTEAFF
.	TRBV7-6	TRBJ2-6	CASSLTAIQGSSGANVLTF
.	TRBV7-9	TRBJ2-7	CASSLRGTTSYEQYF
.	TRBV24-1	TRBJ2-3	CATQTGPSTDTQYF
.	TRBV6-5	TRBJ1-1	CASRYEGTGGLAFF
.	TRBV11-2	TRBJ2-3	CASSPSRGTGAWDTQYF
.	TRBV28	TRBJ2-3	CASSLGYRGPSTDTQYF
.	TRBV29-1	TRBJ1-2	CSVDRNYGYTF
.	TRBV5-1	TRBJ2-3	CASSSGLAGGSTDTQYF
.	TRBV6-5	TRBJ1-1	CASRDRLNTEAFF
.	TRBV6-1	TRBJ1-2	CASSEQMGGYGYTF
.	TRBV5-1	TRBJ2-5	CASSFAGEETQYF
.	TRBV12-3/TRBV12-4	TRBJ1-1	CASSELRAEAFF
.	TRBV6-5	TRBJ1-3	CASSYSGGTGNTIYF
.	TRBV29-1	TRBJ2-1	CSLQGSRGNEQFF
.	TRBV24-1	TRBJ1-6	CATSAGALSPLHF
.	TRBV27	TRBJ2-2	CASSPLAGGSTGELFF
.	TRBV5-1	TRBJ1-4	CASSLTGTNEKLFF
.	TRBV10-3	TRBJ1-3	CAIRQGPVNTIYF
few	TRBV7-2	TRBJ1-1	CASSKWTGVNTEAFF
.	TRBV11-3	TRBJ2-2	CASSQSGVTGELFF
once	TRBV10-1	TRBJ1-3	CASSSESSGSYTIYF
few	TRBV28	TRBJ2-2	CASSLYPGQNTGELFF
.	TRBV5-4	TRBJ1-1	CAGGDGTDYTEAFF
.	TRBV7-2	TRBJ1-3	CASSLAFSGAGNTIYF
.	TRBV11-2	TRBJ2-1	CASSLDQGYYNEQFF
.	TRBV6-5	TRBJ1-6	CALKGTGGTNSPLHF